The TCR beta chain described here comes from a study of cytomegalovirus exposure and HLA in healthy donors. Study outcomes and limitations: DRB1 had the most TCR associations and HLA-C the fewest, a later analysis found, with rates varying by HLA locus. Excluded: some indistinguishable V segments such as TRBV6-2 and TRBV6-3. Among the most significant clusters, several appeared linked to common viral pathogens in a later analysis. Cytomegalovirus-associated status was assigned to 150 to 200 TCR beta chains.

As concerns this clone: What it recognizes is unknown.

13 Jbeta primers and 60 Vbeta primers were used for the PCR. Sequenced by immunoSEQ multiplex PCR; TCRdb stores in-frame clones only, minus some. The sample yields about 110,000 clones, about two thirds seen once. V shed 0 bases and J shed 3 bases, with 6 bases lying between them. Germline V gives CDR1 SGHRS, CDR2 YFSETQ. The CDR3 extends over 14 amino acids. The sample taken for sequencing was PBMCs. The chain is built from TRBV5-1 and TRBJ2-2, with D uncertain. The origin of this receptor is a female donor in good health and CMV-seronegative. The CDR3 bases are TGCGCCAGCAGCTTGGGACTTTACACCGGGGAGCTGTTTTTT. Protein product: CASSLGLYTGELFF. The whole variable domain, remainder taken from reference TRBV5-1 and TRBJ2-2, is KAGVTQTPRYLIKTRGQQVTLSCSPISGHRSVSWYQQTPGQGLQFLFEYFSETQRNKGNFPGRFSGRQFSNSRSEMNVSTLELGDSALYLCASSLGLYTGELFFGEGSRLTVL.